A selection of T cell receptor beta chains follows, all from one sample in a study of T cells in Graves' hyperthyroidism and ophthalmopathy. TCRdb independently ran MiXCR on the multiplex PCR reads; one entry per CDR3 protein. The sample has approximately 720,000 distinct CDR3 sequences, 18% seen once. Sequenced sample: blood. The receptor source for this set is a woman in her forties or fifties with Graves' hyperthyroidism that later progressed to Graves' ophthalmopathy. Both conserved end residues are part of each CDR3. Each record gives: V gene, J gene, D gene, clone size, CDR3 DNA, CDR3 protein. D genes are given only for firm matches. Rows give clone size only sometimes, using once, few, many, or a class for an expanded clone.

V gene: TRBV5-1; J gene: TRBJ2-2; D gene: .; clone size: .; CDR3 DNA: TGCGCCAGCAGCTGGCGGGACCCAAACACCGGGGAGCTGTTTTTT; CDR3 protein: CASSWRDPNTGELFF
V gene: TRBV20-1; J gene: TRBJ2-5; D gene: .; clone size: .; CDR3 DNA: TGCAGTGCTAGGTCGGGCAGGGGGGTGGAGACCCAGTACTTC; CDR3 protein: CSARSGRGVETQYF
V gene: TRBV15; J gene: TRBJ1-4; D gene: TRBD1; clone size: .; CDR3 DNA: TGTGCCACCAGCACGCTCCGGGACAGTAATGAAAAACTGTTTTTT; CDR3 protein: CATSTLRDSNEKLFF
V gene: TRBV6-2/TRBV6-3; J gene: TRBJ2-5; D gene: TRBD1; clone size: many; CDR3 DNA: TGTGCCAGCAGTTACGTCGGGACAGGGGAAGAGACCCAGTACTTC; CDR3 protein: CASSYVGTGEETQYF
V gene: TRBV4-1; J gene: TRBJ1-2; D gene: .; clone size: .; CDR3 DNA: TGCGCCAGCAGCCAAGAATTGCCCAGGGGCGGTAACTATGGCTACACCTTC; CDR3 protein: CASSQELPRGGNYGYTF
V gene: TRBV5-6; J gene: TRBJ1-6; D gene: TRBD1; clone size: few; CDR3 DNA: TGTGCCAGCAGCATACTCCGCAGGGGGTATAATTCACCCCTCCACTTT; CDR3 protein: CASSILRRGYNSPLHF
V gene: TRBV5-4; J gene: TRBJ1-2; D gene: TRBD1; clone size: few; CDR3 DNA: TGTGCCAGCAGCCCAGGGGGCGCAAGCTATGGCTACACCTTC; CDR3 protein: CASSPGGASYGYTF
V gene: TRBV15; J gene: TRBJ2-2; D gene: .; clone size: many; CDR3 DNA: TGTGCCACCAGCAGGGAACCGGGACATAGCACCGGGGAGCTGTTTTTT; CDR3 protein: CATSREPGHSTGELFF
V gene: TRBV16; J gene: TRBJ1-5; D gene: .; clone size: .; CDR3 DNA: TGTGCCAGCACCACCGACAGGCCAAATCAGCCCCAGCATTTT; CDR3 protein: CASTTDRPNQPQHF
V gene: TRBV27; J gene: TRBJ2-5; D gene: .; clone size: many; CDR3 DNA: TGTGCCAGCAGTCCCGGACTGTCCATTATCCAAGAGACCCAGTACTTC; CDR3 protein: CASSPGLSIIQETQYF
V gene: TRBV18; J gene: TRBJ2-1; D gene: .; clone size: .; CDR3 DNA: TGTGCCAGCTCACCTCCACAGCTTAACAATGAGCAGTTCTTC; CDR3 protein: CASSPPQLNNEQFF
V gene: TRBV20-1; J gene: TRBJ1-4; D gene: .; clone size: .; CDR3 DNA: TGCAGTGCTAGAGATGGGACGGACGAGAATGAAAAACTGTTTTTT; CDR3 protein: CSARDGTDENEKLFF
V gene: TRBV7-9; J gene: TRBJ2-2; D gene: .; clone size: few; CDR3 DNA: TGTGCCAGCAGCTCCCGAGATGTGGAGGCCGGGGAGCTGTTTTTT; CDR3 protein: CASSSRDVEAGELFF
V gene: TRBV11-2; J gene: TRBJ2-1; D gene: TRBD2; clone size: many; CDR3 DNA: TGTGCCAGCAGCTTCATAGCGGGGGGGCGTTACAATGAGCAGTTCTTC; CDR3 protein: CASSFIAGGRYNEQFF
V gene: TRBV6-2/TRBV6-3; J gene: TRBJ2-1; D gene: .; clone size: many; CDR3 DNA: TGTGCCAGCAGTTACCTCCGGCACACGGCCTACAATGAGCAGTTCTTC; CDR3 protein: CASSYLRHTAYNEQFF
V gene: TRBV9; J gene: TRBJ2-7; D gene: .; clone size: .; CDR3 DNA: TGTGCCAGCAGCGTAGGCTTTAGCACGGCCTACGAGCAGTACTTC; CDR3 protein: CASSVGFSTAYEQYF